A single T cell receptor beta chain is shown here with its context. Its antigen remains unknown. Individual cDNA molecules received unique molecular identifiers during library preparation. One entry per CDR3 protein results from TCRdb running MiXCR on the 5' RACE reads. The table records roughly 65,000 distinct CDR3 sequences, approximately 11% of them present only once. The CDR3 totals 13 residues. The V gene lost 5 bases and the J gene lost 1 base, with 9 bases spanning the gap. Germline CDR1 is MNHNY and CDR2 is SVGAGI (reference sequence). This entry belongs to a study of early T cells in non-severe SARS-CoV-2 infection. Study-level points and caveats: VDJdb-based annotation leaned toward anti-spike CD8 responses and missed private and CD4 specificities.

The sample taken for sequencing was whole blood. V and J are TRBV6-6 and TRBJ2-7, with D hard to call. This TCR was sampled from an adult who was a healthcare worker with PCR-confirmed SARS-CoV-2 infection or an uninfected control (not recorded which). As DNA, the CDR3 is TGTGCCAGCAGTACGGGCCAATCCTACGAGCAGTACTTC. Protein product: CASSTGQSYEQYF.